This record looks at one T cell receptor (beta chain) sequence and its context. The junction departs from the called germline gene at one end, perhaps through a read error. The data were obtained in a study of CD8+CD57+ T cells in acquired aplastic anemia. Whole-study context: Recorded DNA amounts for sorted CD4+ and CD8+ cells had an average of approximately 2.9 ug.

TCR beta VDJ and CDR3 profiling used genomic DNA as template. From the reads, TCRdb called clonotypes with MiXCR, one entry per CDR3 protein. The profile covers a few hundred thousand distinct CDR3 sequences, with 82% appearing a single time and over 35% taken by the ten largest. CDR1 and CDR2 (germline): SNHLY, FYNNEI. The CDR3 is 13 residues long. Patients sequenced had flow cytometry evidence of CD8+CD57+ cell expansion. No therapy had been given to the patients at the time of blood sampling. The source is a human donor with aplastic anemia. The sample was sorted CD4+, CD8+, or CD8+CD57+ T cells (not recorded which) from PBMCs. V and J are TRBV2 and TRBJ2-3; D possibly uses TRBD1 or TRBD2 (6 bases each). CDR3 bases: TGTGCCAGCGGTGACGGGGGCACAGTTACGGAGTCTTTT. Encoded protein: CASGDGGTVTESF.